The sequence of this T cell receptor beta chain was determined in a study of blood T cell repertoires in COVID-19. Study-level information: Specimens from acute and convalescent COVID-19 originated in the United States, Italy and Spain.

Original processing notes: Reference gene primer amplification yielded estimated nucleated cell counts. Here immunoSEQ multiplex PCR was the method, and the copy in TCRdb shows in-frame clones only, minus some. That table is the source of V, J and clone size, and D and trimming were worked out from the DNA. The sample includes about 29,000 clones, approximately 82% of them seen just once. The CDR3 contains 15 residues. Germline-derived CDR1 and CDR2 are MNHEY and SMNVEV (reference sequence). The ends lost 1 base at V and 5 bases at J; junction bases unmatched: 7. The receptor was derived from an elderly man with active or convalescent COVID-19. Sequenced: peripheral blood. The chain combines TRBV27 with TRBJ2-5; 7 positions agree with TRBD2. CDR3 loop: CASSLYQVGGETQYF. The CDR3 DNA follows: TGTGCCAGCAGTTTATACCAGGTGGGGGGGGAGACCCAGTACTTC.